The T cell receptor beta chain described here comes from a study of tumor and adjacent non-tumor tissue in lung cancer. The overall study: Histology: 12 adenocarcinoma, a couple of squamous cell carcinoma, 1 small cell lung cancer. The study, taken as a whole, reports: Shorter survival was associated with higher TCR diversity in tumors. Normal lung showed higher cumulative top 100 clone frequency than tumor. Significantly higher TCR diversity was found in tumor than normal lung.

Regarding this clonotype: Its antigen is undetermined. Germline is not matched at one junction end, which may reflect a read error.

The template was RNA from unsorted bulk tissue. The CDR3 contains 13 residues. The germline CDR1 and CDR2 sequences are DFQATT and SNEGSKA (reference sequence). Three rounds of nested PCR, following a modified ARM-PCR protocol, produced the TCRbeta library. TCRdb recomputed calls from the multiplex PCR reads with MiXCR, one row per CDR3 protein. The sample has over 60,000 distinct CDR3 sequences; approximately 79% are singletons. The rearrangement links TRBV20-1 to TRBJ2-7; TRBD2 agrees at 8 bases. Sample: lung tumor tissue. The receptor was derived from a woman aged 45-60 years with non-small cell lung cancer. The CDR3 DNA reads as TGCAGTGCACAAGCGGGGGCGGTCTACGATCAGTACTTC. The encoded protein is CSAQAGAVYDQYF.